This T cell receptor (beta chain) was obtained from a study of vaccination and CD4 T cells after COVID-19. Study at large: Overlapping spike peptides of SARS-CoV-2, HCoV-NL63, HCoV-OC43 and HCoV-229E stimulated the cells.

V lost 4 bases and J 4 bases, leaving 9 bases between the germline ends. Germline CDR1 is MNHEY and CDR2 is SVGAGI. This CDR3 comprises 13 residues. This clonotype appeared a few times. Its antigen is currently unknown. With the Oncomine TCR Beta short-read assay, DNA from cultured CD4+ T cells was sequenced. TCRdb passed the PCR reads through MiXCR, listing each CDR3 protein once. Among fewer than 11,000 distinct CDR3 sequences listed, around 28% were seen once. Indicated treatment: roughly ten-day PBMC culture with coronavirus spike peptide pools or control peptides (ViraFEST assay). The receptor was isolated from a human donor who received a COVID-19 vaccine. Sequenced here: CD4+ T cells from blood, cultured in vitro, sampled before SARS-CoV-2 vaccination. The chain combines TRBV6-5 with TRBJ2-3; D gene uncertain. DNA of the CDR3: TGTGCCAGCAGTTCTAATAGGGCAGATACGCAGTATTTT. Its translation: CASSSNRADTQYF.